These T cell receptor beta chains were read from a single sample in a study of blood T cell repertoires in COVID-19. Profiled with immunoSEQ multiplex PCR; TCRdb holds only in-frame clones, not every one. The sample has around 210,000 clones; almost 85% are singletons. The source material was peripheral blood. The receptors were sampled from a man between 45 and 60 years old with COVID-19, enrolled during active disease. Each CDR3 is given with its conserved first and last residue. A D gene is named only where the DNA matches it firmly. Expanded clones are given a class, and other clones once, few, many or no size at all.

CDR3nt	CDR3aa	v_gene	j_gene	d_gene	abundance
TGCGCCAGCAGCCCCCGGCTAGGGGTCTATGAGCAGTTCTTC	CASSPRLGVYEQFF	TRBV5-1	TRBJ2-1	.	.
TGTGCCAGCTCCCAGACAGGGGTTCGTCAGCCCCAGCATTTT	CASSQTGVRQPQHF	TRBV18	TRBJ1-5	TRBD1	.
TGTGCCAGCAGTTCCTCCCTGGACAGGGCGGGTGGGTACGAGCAGTACTTC	CASSSSLDRAGGYEQYF	TRBV28	TRBJ2-7	TRBD1	.
TGTGCCAGCAGCGTGAGCCTTCGTGCCACAGATACGCAGTATTTT	CASSVSLRATDTQYF	TRBV9	TRBJ2-3	.	.
TGTGCCAGCAGTCTTAGCGGGGGGTACACCGGGGAGCTGTTTTTT	CASSLSGGYTGELFF	TRBV27	TRBJ2-2	TRBD2	.
TGTGCCAGCAGCCACAGGGGAAACTACACCTTC	CASSHRGNYTF	TRBV6-6	TRBJ1-2	TRBD1	.
TGCGCCAGCAGCCAAGAACCAGGCCCCTACGAGCAGTACTTC	CASSQEPGPYEQYF	TRBV4-3	TRBJ2-7	.	.
TGTGCCAGCAGTTCGGTGGGGACGTGGGGGGATCAGCCCCAGCATTTT	CASSSVGTWGDQPQHF	TRBV28	TRBJ1-5	.	.
TGTGCCAGCTCGTCGGGACAGGAAGAGACCCAGTACTTC	CASSSGQEETQYF	TRBV18	TRBJ2-5	TRBD1	.
TGTGCCAGCAGCCAAGGACAACTAGGGACTAGCGTTTACAATGAGCAGTTCTTC	CASSQGQLGTSVYNEQFF	TRBV4-2	TRBJ2-1	TRBD2	.
TGCGCCAGCAGCCAAGGGGAGCGGGGGTCAACCTACGAGCAGTACTTC	CASSQGERGSTYEQYF	TRBV4-1	TRBJ2-7	TRBD2	.
TGTGCCAGCAGCCTACAGGGGCGCACCGGGGAGCTGTTTTTT	CASSLQGRTGELFF	TRBV7-6	TRBJ2-2	TRBD1	.
TGTGCCAGCAGCGTAACTAGTGGGGCAGGGGGGTTTGAAGCTTTCTTT	CASSVTSGAGGFEAFF	TRBV11-2	TRBJ1-1	TRBD1	.
TGCGCCAGCAGCTTGTTCCCGGTAACCCAAAACATTCAGTACTTC	CASSLFPVTQNIQYF	TRBV5-1	TRBJ2-4	.	.
TGTGCCAGTAGCCCCCGGGGTGGAACGAGCAATCAGCCCCAGCATTTT	CASSPRGGTSNQPQHF	TRBV19	TRBJ1-5	.	.
TGTGCCAGTAGTCTCGTGAGGGGACTAGGTTTCCCAGATACGCAGTATTTT	CASSLVRGLGFPDTQYF	TRBV19	TRBJ2-3	TRBD2	.
TGTGCCAGCAGCCGGACTAGCGGGGGGTATGAGCAGTTCTTC	CASSRTSGGYEQFF	TRBV6-4	TRBJ2-1	TRBD2	.
TGTGCCAGCAGCTTAAGTCCCGGGAGACAAGAGACCCAGTACTTC	CASSLSPGRQETQYF	TRBV7-8	TRBJ2-5	.	.
TGCGCCAGCAGCCAAGAGCCCCCCGAACAGTTTAGCAATCAGCCCCAGCATTTT	CASSQEPPEQFSNQPQHF	TRBV4-1	TRBJ1-5	.	.
TGTGCCAGCAGCTTGGGACTAGCGGGGGGGCAGAGCACAGATACGCAGTATTTT	CASSLGLAGGQSTDTQYF	TRBV5-4	TRBJ2-3	TRBD2	.
TGTGCCAGCAGCTCGTTAGGCGACGAGGATTCACCCCTCCACTTT	CASSSLGDEDSPLHF	TRBV14	TRBJ1-6	.	.
TGCGCCAGCTTTCCAACGGGGGGTGCAGATACGCAGTATTTT	CASFPTGGADTQYF	TRBV5-1	TRBJ2-3	TRBD2	.
TGTGCCAGCAGCTTGACTAGCGGGGCCTCTGGGGCCAACGTCCTGACTTTC	CASSLTSGASGANVLTF	TRBV7-2	TRBJ2-6	TRBD2	few
TGTGCCAGCAGCCCCGGGACAGCCAATCAGCCCCAGCATTTT	CASSPGTANQPQHF	TRBV7-2	TRBJ1-5	TRBD1	.
TGTGCCAGCAGCGGCGGCCCGAACACTGAAGCTTTCTTT	CASSGGPNTEAFF	TRBV6-5	TRBJ1-1	.	.
TGTGCCAGCAGCTATTTAGCGGGGGGTCTAGATACGCAGTATTTT	CASSYLAGGLDTQYF	TRBV13	TRBJ2-3	TRBD2	.
TGTGCCAGCAGGACGACAGGACTCTATGGCTACACCTTC	CASRTTGLYGYTF	TRBV6-5	TRBJ1-2	.	.
TGTGCCAGCAGTGAATATAAAGTGGTCAGGGGCCAAGAGACCCAGTACTTC	CASSEYKVVRGQETQYF	TRBV25-1	TRBJ2-5	.	.
TGTGCCAGACTACGACAGTGCGGACCACAAGAGACCCAGTACTTC	CARLRQCGPQETQYF	TRBV19	TRBJ2-5	.	.
TGTGCCATCAGTCAGGGCCCCCCTGCGAACACCGGGGAGCTGTTTTTT	CAISQGPPANTGELFF	TRBV10-3	TRBJ2-2	.	.
TGTGCCACCAGCAGTCGGGACAGATTGAATCAGCCCCAGCATTTT	CATSSRDRLNQPQHF	TRBV15	TRBJ1-5	TRBD1	.
TGCAGCGCATACCCCGGGACAGGGGCTGAAGCTTTCTTT	CSAYPGTGAEAFF	TRBV29-1	TRBJ1-1	TRBD1	.
TGCAGCGTTCACGACAGGGGAAGGTCCTACAATGAGCAGTTCTTC	CSVHDRGRSYNEQFF	TRBV29-1	TRBJ2-1	TRBD1	.
TGCGCCAGCAGCTCTCTGGGGCTGGCCTACGAGCAGTACTTC	CASSSLGLAYEQYF	TRBV5-1	TRBJ2-7	.	.
TGTGCCAGCAGCTGGGGACAGACTAGCACAGATACGCAGTATTTT	CASSWGQTSTDTQYF	TRBV7-6	TRBJ2-3	TRBD1	once
TGTGCCAGCAGCTTAATGGTACTAGCGGCGGAGACCCAGTACTTC	CASSLMVLAAETQYF	TRBV7-3	TRBJ2-5	TRBD2	.
TGTGCCAGTAGCCAGGGGGCGCGGCAGCCCCAGCATTTT	CASSQGARQPQHF	TRBV19	TRBJ1-5	TRBD1	.
TGCGCCAGTCGCAGGGCAGCCCCCGGCGATACGCAGTATTTT	CASRRAAPGDTQYF	TRBV5-1	TRBJ2-3	.	.
TGTGCCAGCAGCATGCGGGGGGGCGATCACAATGAGCAGTTCTTC	CASSMRGGDHNEQFF	TRBV9	TRBJ2-1	TRBD2	.
TGCGCCAGCAGTGAGTTATTGGGTAGGGGCTACGAGCAGTACTTC	CASSELLGRGYEQYF	TRBV10-1	TRBJ2-7	.	.
TGTGCCAGCAGCGTTCAGGGGCGGGACGAGCAGTACTTC	CASSVQGRDEQYF	TRBV9	TRBJ2-7	.	.
TGTGCCAGCAGCTCGGGACAGGGAAGCACCGGGGAGCTGTTTTTT	CASSSGQGSTGELFF	TRBV5-5	TRBJ2-2	TRBD1	.
TGTGCCAGCAGCCAAACTAGCGGGGGGGCAGATACGCAGTATTTT	CASSQTSGGADTQYF	TRBV6-2/TRBV6-3	TRBJ2-3	TRBD2	many
TGTGCCAGCAGTGAAAGGCTAGCGGGGGGACCCTACGAGCAGTACTTC	CASSERLAGGPYEQYF	TRBV6-1	TRBJ2-7	TRBD2	.
TGCGCCAGCAGCCGAGAGAGAACGGGAGGAGAGACCCAGTACTTC	CASSRERTGGETQYF	TRBV4-1	TRBJ2-5	TRBD2	.
TGTGCCAGCAGCGCCCGTCCTCTAGCTGCCTACGACCAAGATACGCAGTATTTT	CASSARPLAAYDQDTQYF	TRBV9	TRBJ2-3	.	.
TGTGCCAGCAGGGGAGGTGGGGTACCGAATAGGGACACTGAAGCTTTCTTT	CASRGGGVPNRDTEAFF	TRBV2	TRBJ1-1	.	.
TGCGCCAGCAGTACCGGGACTAGCGGGGATATCGGCACAGATACGCAGTATTTT	CASSTGTSGDIGTDTQYF	TRBV10-2	TRBJ2-3	TRBD2	.
TGTGCCAGCAGCTCAGGGTTCGGTGAAGCTTTCTTT	CASSSGFGEAFF	TRBV7-3	TRBJ1-1	.	few
TGTGCCAGCAGCTTTGGGACAGGGGCCTACGAGCAGTTCTTC	CASSFGTGAYEQFF	TRBV7-3	TRBJ2-1	TRBD1	.
TGTGCCAGCAGCCAGGCCTACTCCTACGAGCAGTACTTC	CASSQAYSYEQYF	TRBV6-5	TRBJ2-7	.	.
TGTGCCAGCAGCATAGGAGGGCCAAGGACCCAGTACTTC	CASSIGGPRTQYF	TRBV5-6	TRBJ2-5	.	.
TGTGCCATCAGGGGAGGCGGGGGTTGGGAGACCCAGTACTTC	CAIRGGGGWETQYF	TRBV10-3	TRBJ2-5	TRBD2	once
TGTGCCAGTATGGCGGCGGACAGACTGAACACTGAAGCTTTCTTT	CASMAADRLNTEAFF	TRBV19	TRBJ1-1	.	.
TGTGCCAGCAGTGAACGAGTAATTGTTACTGAAGCTTTCTTT	CASSERVIVTEAFF	TRBV2	TRBJ1-1	.	.
TGTGCCAGCAGCTCCTTCTTGAACACTGAAGCTTTCTTT	CASSSFLNTEAFF	TRBV11-3	TRBJ1-1	.	.
TGTGCCAGCAGTGAAGTGGGCAGGAAAACCCAAGAGACCCAGTACTTC	CASSEVGRKTQETQYF	TRBV6-1	TRBJ2-5	.	.
TGTGCCAGTAGTATAGGACAGGGTAACTATGGCTACACCTTC	CASSIGQGNYGYTF	TRBV19	TRBJ1-2	TRBD1	.
TGTGCCAGCAGTGTCGGACTAGTACGCGAGACCCAGTACTTC	CASSVGLVRETQYF	TRBV2	TRBJ2-5	TRBD2	.
TGTGCCAGCAGTTTAGGAGGGAACTATGGCTACACCTTC	CASSLGGNYGYTF	TRBV12-3/TRBV12-4	TRBJ1-2	.	.